The 21 T cell receptor beta chains in this list originate from one sample, sequenced in a study of PD-L1 blockade in urothelial cancer. Produced via immunoSEQ multiplex PCR; TCRdb's table is partial and in-frame only. The sample has roughly 60,000 clones; over 70% are singletons. Sample: PBMCs, taken around atezolizumab (anti-PD-L1) treatment. These receptors came from a man aged 65-85 years with urothelial cancer.

This clone has more than one count but fewer than ten. This sequence joins TRBV29-1 and TRBJ2-1, with TRBD1 matching 8 bases. Germline assignment: CDR1 SQVTM and CDR2 ANQGSEA. V dropped 7 bases and J dropped 2; count of bases not matched to a gene: 10. This CDR3 region has 15 residues. The CDR3 here is CSAKTGVTPYNEQFF. CDR3 DNA sequence: TGCAGCGCCAAGACAGGGGTAACTCCCTACAATGAGCAGTTCTTC.

The chain recombines TRBV7-2 with TRBJ2-1; TRBD2 agrees at 12 bases. The CDR3 covers 16 residues. Germline V gene sequence: CDR1 SGHTA, CDR2 FQGNSA. The ends lost 1 base at V and 10 bases at J; junction bases unmatched: 8. CDR3 in DNA: TGTGCCAGCAGCTTAGACCCTGCCCTAGCGGGAGGGGAGCAGTTCTTC. Translating it yields CASSLDPALAGGEQFF.

The rearrangement joins TRBV29-1 to TRBJ1-5, with 8 bases aligning to TRBD1. Germline CDR1 reads SQVTM; CDR2 reads ANQGSEA. The junction had 8 bases not matched to a gene; V was cut back by 6 bases and J by 7 bases. The CDR3 runs to 13 residues. CDR3 in amino acids: CSVGTGGGQPQHF. CDR3 DNA: TGCAGCGTAGGCACAGGGGGTGGGCAGCCCCAGCATTTT.

The chain carries TRBV25-1 and TRBJ2-1; 7 bases match TRBD2. J lost 6 bases, V lost 0 bases, and 8 bases had no gene match. CDR3 size: 16 residues. The germline V gene encodes CDR1 MGHDK and CDR2 SYGVNS. CDR3 coding DNA: TGTGCCAGCAGTGAATATAGTGGGGACTATACCAATGAGCAGTTCTTC. Encoded protein: CASSEYSGDYTNEQFF.

The chain employs TRBV10-1 and TRBJ2-3, with 7 bases fitting TRBD2. CDR1 and CDR2 from the germline V gene are WNHNN and SYGVQD (reference sequence). There are 16 residues in the CDR3. The V gene end was trimmed by 2 bases and the J gene end by 4 bases; junction bases not matched to a gene: 9. Here the CDR3 DNA reads TGCGCCAGCAGTGAGGAAGGGAGCGGGATAGCAGATACGCAGTATTTT. Translating it yields CASSEEGSGIADTQYF.

This clone was detected only a few times. V is TRBV28 and J is TRBJ1-1; D ambiguous. V gave up 2 bases and J gave up 8 bases, with 9 bases separating them. Germline lookup yields CDR1 MDHEN and CDR2 SYDVKM. CDR3 length: 12 residues. This CDR3 is CASSLVGWEAFF. CDR3 nucleotide sequence: TGTGCCAGCAGTTTAGTCGGGTGGGAAGCTTTCTTT.

This rearrangement joins TRBV5-1 to TRBJ1-1, with 11 bases matching TRBD1. Germline V lookup: CDR1 SGHRS, CDR2 YFSETQ. The CDR3 runs to 17 residues. The V and J ends lost 3 bases and 5 bases, in that order; junction bases with no gene match: 12. The CDR3 loop is CASSWGRTGGGTTEAFF. The DNA of the CDR3 is TGCGCCAGCAGCTGGGGGAGGACAGGGGGCGGGACGACTGAAGCTTTCTTT.

The chain has TRBV29-1 and TRBJ2-5; D may be TRBD2 (6 bases). V was cut by 7 bases and J by 3 bases, with 15 bases left in between. The CDR3 sequence is 13 residues long. Germline CDR1 reads SQVTM; CDR2 reads ANQGSEA. The CDR3 loop reads CSGLRRGEETQYF. DNA of the CDR3: TGCAGCGGCCTCCGGCGGGGAGAAGAGACCCAGTACTTC. The full variable domain, in which reference TRBV29-1 and TRBJ2-5 provide the parts outside the CDR3, is SAVISQKPSRDICQRGTSLTIQCQVDSQVTMMFWYRQQPGQSLTLIATANQGSEATYESGFVIDKFPISRPNLTFSTLTVSNMSPEDSSIYLCSGLRRGEETQYFGPGTRLLVL.

The rearrangement links TRBV19 to TRBJ1-2; 10 bases fit TRBD1. Looked up from germline, CDR1 is LNHDA and CDR2 is SQIVND (reference sequence). Trimming at V came to 8 bases and at J to 4 bases, leaving 7 bases not matched to a gene. The CDR3 totals 14 residues. The CDR3 DNA is TGTGCCAGTTATGACAGGGGGCGAACCTATGGCTACACCTTC. Protein sequence: CASYDRGRTYGYTF.

The genes are TRBV15 and TRBJ2-3; possible D gene TRBD1, 5 bases. This CDR3 has 14 amino acids. The V gene lost 5 bases and the J gene lost 3 bases, with 12 bases spanning the gap. The germline gives CDR1 LNHNV, CDR2 YYDKDF (reference sequence). CDR3 coding DNA: TGTGCCACCAGCCTCAGGGTGATTACAGATACGCAGTATTTT. This sequence encodes CATSLRVITDTQYF. The complete variable domain, with remaining parts taken from reference TRBV15 and TRBJ2-3, reads DAMVIQNPRYQVTQFGKPVTLSCSQTLNHNVMYWYQQKSSQAPKLLFHYYDKDFNNEADTPDNFQSRRPNTSFCFLDIRSPGLGDTAMYLCATSLRVITDTQYFGPGTRLTVL.

This clone has a handful of counts. This rearrangement joins TRBV7-2 to TRBJ2-6; 7 nucleotides agree with TRBD1. This CDR3 is 17 amino acids long. Per germline, CDR1 SGHTA and CDR2 FQGNSA. V lost 2 bases, J lost 0 bases, and 4 bases stayed unmatched. This CDR3 reads CASSLQTGSSGANVLTF. The CDR3, as DNA: TGTGCCAGCAGCTTACAGACAGGGAGCTCTGGGGCCAACGTCCTGACTTTC.

The chain combines TRBV19 with TRBJ2-5; tentative D call: TRBD1 (6 bases). The CDR3 has 16 amino acids. Germline assignment: CDR1 LNHDA and CDR2 SQIVND (reference sequence). Trimming took off 6 bases at V and 4 bases at J, with 21 bases between the two ends. Here the CDR3 DNA reads TGTGCCAGTAGCAACCCTACAGGGAGTTCTATAGAGACCCAGTACTTC. This translates into CASSNPTGSSIETQYF. The whole variable domain, remainder taken from reference TRBV19 and TRBJ2-5, is DGGITQSPKYLFRKEGQNVTLSCEQNLNHDAMYWYRQDPGQGLRLIYYSQIVNDFQKGDIAEGYSVSREKKESFPLTVTSAQKNPTAFYLCASSNPTGSSIETQYFGPGTRLLVL.

The chain links TRBV2 to TRBJ2-7, with TRBD1 matching 7 bases. CDR3 size: 14 residues. J was trimmed by 3 bases and V by 5 bases; bases with no gene match: 7. CDR1 is SNHLY, CDR2 FYNNEI, per germline. CDR3 sequence reads: CASSFRTGLYEQYF. The CDR3 coding sequence is TGTGCCAGCAGTTTCCGGACAGGTCTCTACGAGCAGTACTTC.

This chain links TRBV7-9 with TRBJ2-5; tentatively, D is TRBD1 (6 bases). Trimming cost V 5 bases and J 5 bases, with 21 bases left between them. From germline, CDR1 is SEHNR and CDR2 FQNEAQ (reference sequence). CDR3 size: 16 residues. CDR3 sequence (DNA): TGTGCCAGCAGCGCCGCTGGGACATTCTTTTCGGAGACCCAGTACTTC. This sequence encodes CASSAAGTFFSETQYF.

This sequence joins TRBV18 and TRBJ2-1; 12 nucleotides agree with TRBD2. The germline CDR1 and CDR2 sequences are KGHSH and LQKENI. The CDR3 runs to 20 residues. Trimming at V came to 0 bases and at J to 6 bases, leaving 15 bases not matched to a gene. CDR3 residues: CASSPPDTSGRPHRSNEQFF. Here the CDR3 DNA reads TGTGCCAGCTCACCACCAGATACTAGCGGGAGGCCCCACCGCTCCAATGAGCAGTTCTTC.

V and J are TRBV7-8 and TRBJ2-5; tentative D call: TRBD2 (5 bases). Trimming removed 6 bases at V and 2 bases at J, with 7 bases between. This CDR3 region has 12 residues. Germline CDR1 SGHVS, CDR2 FQNEAQ. As DNA, the CDR3 is TGTGCCAGCAGTCGGGATCAAGAGACCCAGTACTTC. Its protein product is CASSRDQETQYF.

The chain has TRBV11-2 and TRBJ2-7, with TRBD1 identical over 10 bases. V dropped 5 bases and J dropped 5; count of bases not matched to a gene: 3. Per the germline V gene, CDR1 is SGHAT and CDR2 is FQNNGV. The CDR3 is 13 residues long. The CDR3 coding sequence is TGTGCCAGCAGCACGGACAGGGGGGACGAGCAGTACTTC. Protein: CASSTDRGDEQYF.

The chain is built from TRBV13 and TRBJ1-5; TRBD1 is a possible D gene (6 bases). Trimming removed 3 bases from V and 2 bases from J, with 14 bases in between. Germline values: CDR1 PRHDT, CDR2 FYEKMQ (reference sequence). The CDR3 spans 16 residues. CDR3 nucleotides: TGTGCCAGCAGCTTCCCACAGGGTTGGCGCAATCAGCCCCAGCATTTT. It is translated as CASSFPQGWRNQPQHF.

This clone was seen just once. The J gene is TRBJ1-2, the V gene TRBV6-6, with 8 nucleotides matching TRBD1. After removal of 6 bases from V and 8 bases from J, the junction contained 8 bases not matched to a gene. Germline V lookup: CDR1 MNHNY, CDR2 SVGAGI (reference sequence). The CDR3 loop spans 13 amino acids. CDR3 region: CASRDQGARGYTF. The CDR3 DNA is TGTGCCAGCAGGGACCAGGGGGCGCGCGGCTACACCTTC.

The chain recombines TRBV15 with TRBJ2-1; TRBD2 agrees at 9 bases. With 1 base clipped from V and 5 bases from J, the junction kept 3 bases outside the gene matches. The CDR3 contains 15 residues. Germline V gene sequence: CDR1 LNHNV, CDR2 YYDKDF (reference sequence). The CDR3 DNA follows: TGTGCCACCAGCAGAGTGCTAGCGGGGAACAATGAGCAGTTCTTC. Its translation is CATSRVLAGNNEQFF.

This clone was observed a few times. This chain links TRBV5-1 with TRBJ1-5; D remains unclear. The ends were cut back, 2 bases at V and 0 bases at J, with 9 bases in the middle. The CDR3 has 15 residues. Germline CDR1 and CDR2: SGHRS and YFSETQ. Written as DNA, the CDR3 is TGCGCCAGCAGCTTCATCCCCGGTAGCAATCAGCCCCAGCATTTT. It codes for CASSFIPGSNQPQHF.